The 22 T cell receptor beta chains reported below all come from one sample, sequenced in a study of OX40 agonist ivuxolimab in advanced cancers. The table came from immunoSEQ multiplex PCR; TCRdb's copy has only in-frame clones and leaves some out. The data contain 74,000 or so clones, around nine tenths of them singletons. Specimen: CD4+ or CD8+ T cells sorted from blood, collected in a trial of the OX40 agonist ivuxolimab. The source of these receptors is an adult with an advanced solid tumor such as melanoma, head and neck, liver or kidney cancer.

The V gene is TRBV18, the J gene TRBJ2-5, with no clear D. CDR1 and CDR2 (germline): KGHSH, LQKENI. The CDR3 length is 12 residues. The V gene lost 2 bases and the J gene lost 1 base, with 2 bases spanning the gap. The CDR3 DNA reads TGTGCCAGCTCACCAACCCAAGAGACCCAGTACTTC. Encoded protein: CASSPTQETQYF.

This sequence joins TRBV27 and TRBJ2-3; weak D call: TRBD2 (6 bases). The ends were cut back, 5 bases at V and 4 bases at J, with 22 bases in the middle. Germline CDR1 is MNHEY and CDR2 is SMNVEV (reference sequence). The CDR3 runs to 17 residues. The CDR3, as DNA: TGTGCCAGCAGTCCTCCCAAGGGAGGCCCTTCCCCAGATACGCAGTATTTT. Translating gives CASSPPKGGPSPDTQYF.

J is TRBJ1-5 and V is TRBV25-1, with TRBD1 as a possible D gene (5 bases). V lost 8 bases and J lost 4, with 9 bases in between. The CDR3 runs to 12 residues. Per the germline V gene, CDR1 is MGHDK and CDR2 is SYGVNS. The CDR3: CASSTGNQPQHF. The CDR3 DNA reads TGTGCCAGCTCTACAGGAAATCAGCCCCAGCATTTT.

The chain has TRBV7-2 and TRBJ2-5; 13 nucleotides line up with TRBD2. Trimming took 5 bases from V and 2 from J; bases not matched to a gene: 2. The CDR3 length is 15 residues. Per the germline V gene, CDR1 is SGHTA and CDR2 is FQGNSA. The CDR3 sequence: CASSRLAGGQETQYF. CDR3 sequence (DNA): TGTGCCAGCAGCCGACTAGCGGGGGGTCAAGAGACCCAGTACTTC.

V and J are TRBV7-2 and TRBJ2-1, with 8 nucleotides matching TRBD1. The CDR3 runs 15 residues. Germline lookup yields CDR1 SGHTA and CDR2 FQGNSA. The J segment lost 4 bases and the V segment lost 3 bases, leaving 5 bases of the junction unmatched. Here the CDR3 DNA reads TGTGCCAGCAGCTTCGACAGGGGAGAATACAATGAGCAGTTCTTC. Its protein is CASSFDRGEYNEQFF.

The chain has TRBV27 and TRBJ2-3; possible D gene TRBD2, 6 bases. The CDR3 has 16 residues. V was shortened by 7 bases and J by 3 bases, with 20 bases between the two germline ends. Germline assignment: CDR1 MNHEY and CDR2 SMNVEV (reference sequence). The CDR3 sequence is CASTAWAGGGTDTQYF. The CDR3 DNA follows: TGTGCCAGCACCGCTTGGGCGGGTGGGGGGACAGATACGCAGTATTTT.

The chain carries TRBV4-3 and TRBJ1-1; unclear D gene. V was pared by 7 bases and J by 1 base, with 13 bases between. The CDR3 consists of 14 residues. Germline CDR1 reads LGHNA; CDR2 reads YSLEER. Written as DNA, the CDR3 is TGCGCCAGCACCCCAGAGATAAGGAACACTGAAGCTTTCTTT. Protein product: CASTPEIRNTEAFF.

The chain carries TRBV4-2 and TRBJ1-1, with D tentatively TRBD1 (6 bases). V lost 3 bases and J lost 3, with 11 bases in between. Germline V gene lookup returns CDR1 LGHNA and CDR2 YNFKEQ. The CDR3 contains 14 residues. The CDR3 region is CASSQGARDTEAFF. The CDR3 DNA reads as TGTGCCAGCAGCCAGGGGGCGCGGGACACTGAAGCTTTCTTT.

V usage is TRBV7-9 and J usage is TRBJ2-7, with D possibly being TRBD1 or TRBD2 (6 bases each). Germline V gene data show CDR1 as SEHNR and CDR2 as FQNEAQ (reference sequence). The V end lost 1 base, the J end lost 5 bases, and 15 bases lay between the germline ends. The length of the CDR3 is 15 residues. DNA of the CDR3: TGTGCCAGCAGCTTAGGCTCGGGGGCCTCTAACGAGCAGTACTTC. Its translation is CASSLGSGASNEQYF.

This clone was seen only a few times. The chain links TRBV11-2 to TRBJ2-2; TRBD1 aligns across 8 bases. With 3 bases clipped from V and 13 bases from J, the junction kept 7 bases outside the gene matches. The CDR3 has 13 residues. The germline gives CDR1 SGHAT, CDR2 FQNNGV. In DNA form, the CDR3 reads TGTGCCAGCAGCTTCCCGGACAGGGAGAGGCTGTTTTTT. Translating it yields CASSFPDRERLFF.

For the CDR3, the DNA is TGTGCCACCAGCAGATTTGGGGGAGTAGAAGAGACCCAGTACTTC. As protein: CATSRFGGVEETQYF. The genes are TRBV15 and TRBJ2-5; TRBD1 or TRBD2 may be the D gene (5 bases each). The ends were cut back, 2 bases at V and 3 bases at J, with 13 bases in the middle. Germline assignment: CDR1 LNHNV and CDR2 YYDKDF (reference sequence). The CDR3 covers 15 residues.

CDR3 DNA: TGTGCCAGCAGCGTAGTTCCCCGGGCGGGGGCCACCGGGGAGCTGTTTTTT. Its translation: CASSVVPRAGATGELFF. This chain connects TRBV9 to TRBJ2-2; maybe TRBD2 (7 bases). Per germline, CDR1 SGDLS and CDR2 YYNGEE. V was clipped by 0 bases and J by 4 bases, with 16 bases between them. The CDR3 is 17 residues long.

V and J are TRBV4-3 and TRBJ1-1; D may be TRBD1 (5 bases). Trimming cost V 4 bases and J 4 bases, with 10 bases left between them. Germline lookup yields CDR1 LGHNA and CDR2 YSLEER. This CDR3 has 13 residues. CDR3 residues: CASSLDSVTEAFF. Written as DNA, the CDR3 is TGCGCCAGCAGCCTAGACAGTGTCACTGAAGCTTTCTTT.

The V call is TRBV11-2, the J call TRBJ2-1; TRBD1 matches at 10 bases. The V gene end was trimmed by 4 bases and the J gene end by 8 bases; junction bases not matched to a gene: 11. This CDR3 is 16 amino acids long. Per the germline V gene, CDR1 is SGHAT and CDR2 is FQNNGV. The CDR3 here is CASSYNRDRGFYEQFF. The CDR3 DNA reads as TGTGCCAGCAGCTATAACCGGGACAGGGGATTTTATGAGCAGTTCTTC.

The chain links TRBV6-5 to TRBJ1-1, with 8 bases fitting TRBD1. V dropped 0 bases and J dropped 7; count of bases not matched to a gene: 4. Germline CDR1 and CDR2: MNHEY and SVGAGI. CDR3 length: 14 residues. CDR3 sequence (DNA): TGTGCCAGCAGTTACTCTAACACAGGGGGTGAAGCTTTCTTT. This encodes CASSYSNTGGEAFF.

This clone was picked up one time. The chain employs TRBV5-8 and TRBJ2-2; tentative D call: TRBD1 (5 bases). With 4 bases removed from V and 6 bases from J, the gap between germline ends came to 13 bases. This CDR3 spans 14 amino acids. The V gene's germline CDR1 is SGHTS and CDR2 YDEGEE. The CDR3 DNA reads TGTGCCAGCAGCGCACGTCAGGGTTCCGGGGAGCTGTTTTTT. This sequence encodes CASSARQGSGELFF.

The rearrangement joins TRBV6-5 to TRBJ1-6; D uncertain. The germline V and J ends were trimmed by 0 bases and 9 bases, with 3 bases remaining between them. In germline, CDR1 is MNHEY, CDR2 SVGAGI. The CDR3 totals 12 residues. The DNA of the CDR3 is TGTGCCAGCAGTTACTCGTCTTCACCCCTCCACTTT. It codes for CASSYSSSPLHF.

The CDR3 DNA sequence: TGTGCCAGCAGCCGAGAGCCGGACAAGGCCTACGAGCAGTACTTC. Protein: CASSREPDKAYEQYF. The rearrangement joins TRBV5-4 to TRBJ2-7; tentative D call: TRBD1 (5 bases). V was shortened by 4 bases and J by 2 bases, with 16 bases between the two germline ends. The CDR3 contains 15 residues. Looked up from germline, CDR1 is SGHNT and CDR2 is YYREEE (reference sequence).

J is TRBJ1-2 and V is TRBV5-4; 8 bases are shared with TRBD1. CDR3 length equals 14 residues. V was clipped by 5 bases and J by 8 bases; unmatched bases: 11. CDR1 SGHNT and CDR2 YYREEE come from the germline V gene (reference sequence). The CDR3 reads CASRTGTGLGGYTF. CDR3 nucleotides: TGTGCCAGCAGAACTGGGACAGGCTTAGGAGGCTACACCTTC.

The sample holds one count of this clone. The chain uses TRBV7-7 and TRBJ2-2, with D uncertain. V was clipped by 0 bases and J by 4 bases, with 6 bases between them. Germline-derived CDR1 and CDR2 are SSHAT and FNYEAQ (reference sequence). CDR3 length: 14 residues. In DNA, the CDR3 is TGTGCCAGCAGCTTAGCGGGTAGCACCGGGGAGCTGTTTTTT. Translation gives CASSLAGSTGELFF.

The chain employs TRBV11-3 and TRBJ2-7, with 8 positions matching TRBD1. J gave up 0 bases and V 5 bases, and 6 bases lay outside the gene matches. Germline V gene lookup returns CDR1 SGHNT and CDR2 YENEEA. The CDR3 has 15 amino acids. For the CDR3, the DNA is TGTGCCAGCAGCCCGGGACAGGAAAGCTCCTACGAGCAGTACTTC. Amino acids: CASSPGQESSYEQYF. Full variable domain (remainder filled in from reference TRBV11-3 and TRBJ2-7): EAGVVQSPRYKIIEKKQPVAFWCNPISGHNTLYWYLQNLGQGPELLIRYENEEAVDDSQLPKDRFSAERLKGVDSTLKIQPAELGDSAVYLCASSPGQESSYEQYFGPGTRLTVT.

The gene calls are TRBV5-1 and TRBJ2-5; tentatively, D is TRBD2 (5 bases). Per the germline V gene, CDR1 is SGHRS and CDR2 is YFSETQ. This CDR3 spans 14 amino acids. V gave up 6 bases and J gave up 1 base, with 13 bases separating them. This CDR3 is CASTSGRTQETQYF. The DNA for the CDR3 is TGCGCCAGCACCTCGGGGAGAACCCAAGAGACCCAGTACTTC. Full variable domain (missing parts from reference TRBV5-1 and TRBJ2-5): KAGVTQTPRYLIKTRGQQVTLSCSPISGHRSVSWYQQTPGQGLQFLFEYFSETQRNKGNFPGRFSGRQFSNSRSEMNVSTLELGDSALYLCASTSGRTQETQYFGPGTRLLVL.